This is a list of T cell receptor beta chains from one sample in a study of blood T cell repertoires in COVID-19. Produced via immunoSEQ multiplex PCR; TCRdb's table is partial and in-frame only. The sample carries about 370,000 clones, 91% recorded once. The sample taken for sequencing was PBMCs or T cells enriched from blood (not recorded which). Source of these receptors: a woman aged 40 to 50 who had been exposed to COVID-19. Each CDR3 is given with its conserved first and last residue. D genes are given only for firm matches. The size entry is marked missing in some rows and otherwise reads once, few, many or a size class.

>NA|NA|TRBJ2-3|TRBV5-4
TGTGCCAGCAGCTTGGCGGGGGGCCGCACAGATACGCAGTATTTT
CASSLAGGRTDTQYF
>NA|NA|TRBJ1-6|TRBV6-1
TGTGCCAGCAGTGACCAGGGGCGATCACCCCTCCACTTT
CASSDQGRSPLHF
>NA|TRBD2|TRBJ2-3|TRBV7-9
TGTGCCAGCGGGGACTATGACACAGATACGCAGTATTTT
CASGDYDTDTQYF
>few|NA|TRBJ1-1|TRBV6-2/TRBV6-3
TGTGCCAGCAGTTACGGAAGGGGAAATAGGGGCACTGAAGCTTTCTTT
CASSYGRGNRGTEAFF
>NA|NA|TRBJ2-1|TRBV5-4
TGTGCCAGCAGCTTGGAGGCTAGCGCTAATGAGCAGTTCTTC
CASSLEASANEQFF
>NA|TRBD2|TRBJ2-7|TRBV30
TGTGCCTGGAAGCGGGACGTCTCATCCTACGAGCAGTACTTC
CAWKRDVSSYEQYF
>NA|NA|TRBJ1-2|TRBV3-1/TRBV3-2
TGTGCCAGCAGCCAAGAAGGGGCCTCTAACTATGGCTACACCTTC
CASSQEGASNYGYTF
>NA|NA|TRBJ1-1|TRBV18
TGTGCCAGCTCAGACAGACCCAACACTGAAGCTTTCTTT
CASSDRPNTEAFF
>once|TRBD2|TRBJ2-3|TRBV5-6
TGTGCCAGCAGCTTGGGTACAGCGGGAGGGCCGGGTACGCAGTATTTT
CASSLGTAGGPGTQYF
>NA|TRBD2|TRBJ2-1|TRBV6-4
TGTGCCAGCAGTAGGACTAGCCTAGGGGCGGATGAGCAGTTCTTC
CASSRTSLGADEQFF
>once|NA|TRBJ1-2|TRBV11-3
TGTGCCAGCAGCTTAATGGGGGGGACATCCTATGGCTACACCTTC
CASSLMGGTSYGYTF
>NA|NA|TRBJ1-6|TRBV2
TGTGCCAGCAGTACGAGGGAGGGGAATTCACCCCTCCACTTT
CASSTREGNSPLHF
>NA|TRBD2|TRBJ2-7|TRBV6-5
TGTGCCAGCAGTCCCGGGACTAGCGGGAGTTACGAGCAGTACTTC
CASSPGTSGSYEQYF
>once|NA|TRBJ1-2|TRBV27
TGTGCCAGCAGTTTATCACCAGGGCCTTATGGCTACACCTTC
CASSLSPGPYGYTF
>NA|TRBD1|TRBJ1-4|TRBV6-4
TGTGCCACCGTGAAAGACAGGGTGAGTAATGAAAAACTGTTTTTT
CATVKDRVSNEKLFF
>NA|NA|TRBJ2-2|TRBV7-2
TGTGCCAGCAACATTGAGGGCACCGGGGAGCTGTTTTTT
CASNIEGTGELFF
>NA|TRBD1|TRBJ2-3|TRBV2
TGTGCCAGCAGTACAGGGGGGAGCACAGATACGCAGTATTTT
CASSTGGSTDTQYF
>NA|NA|TRBJ2-1|TRBV24-1
TGTGCCACCCACGGGGGAGCGGGCCGGTCCTACAATGAGCAGTTCTTC
CATHGGAGRSYNEQFF
>NA|NA|TRBJ1-4|TRBV19
TGTGCCAGTGGCCAGGGTAATGAAAAACTGTTTTTT
CASGQGNEKLFF
>NA|NA|TRBJ1-2|TRBV18
TGTGCCAGCTCACTTACCGGGACTGGTGACTATGGCTACACCTTC
CASSLTGTGDYGYTF
>once|NA|TRBJ2-5|TRBV5-1
TGCGCCAGCAGCCTCAAACTGGAGGACAGCCCGATTCTAGGGGAGACCCAGTACTTC
CASSLKLEDSPILGETQYF
>NA|TRBD1|TRBJ2-1|TRBV6-2/TRBV6-3
TGTGCCAGCAGTTACCCCGGGACAGGGGGCGGGGAGCAGTTCTTC
CASSYPGTGGGEQFF
>few|NA|TRBJ2-2|TRBV30
TGTGCCTGGAGGCTGACAGGGAACACCGGGGAGCTGTTTTTT
CAWRLTGNTGELFF
>many|NA|TRBJ1-6|TRBV7-8
TGTGCCACCAGGGTGGGGGCGAGCTCCTATAATTCACCCCTCCACTTT
CATRVGASSYNSPLHF
>few|NA|TRBJ2-3|TRBV27
TGTGCCTCTGGAGGGCGCACAGATACGCAGTATTTT
CASGGRTDTQYF
>NA|TRBD2|TRBJ2-3|TRBV7-2
TGTGCCAGCAGCCCCGGGACTAGCGGGAGTTTAGATACGCAGTATTTT
CASSPGTSGSLDTQYF
>NA|NA|TRBJ2-1|TRBV6-1
TGTGCCAGCAGTGAACTCGTCAATGAGCAGTTCTTC
CASSELVNEQFF
>NA|TRBD1|TRBJ1-2|TRBV5-6
TGTGCCAGCAGCGAAACGGACAGGGCGCATGGCTACACCTTC
CASSETDRAHGYTF
>NA|NA|TRBJ2-3|TRBV29-1
TGCAGCGTCGGACTATATAGCACAGATACGCAGTATTTT
CSVGLYSTDTQYF
>NA|NA|TRBJ1-1|TRBV3-1/TRBV3-2
TGTGCCAGCAGCCGACAGTACACTGAAGCTTTCTTT
CASSRQYTEAFF
>NA|NA|TRBJ1-1|TRBV7-8
TGTGCCAGCAGCTCTCAGTCCATGAACACTGAAGCTTTCTTT
CASSSQSMNTEAFF
>NA|NA|TRBJ2-7|TRBV30
TGTGCCTGGAGTGTACGACGGGACTCCTACGAGCAGTACTTC
CAWSVRRDSYEQYF
>NA|TRBD1|TRBJ1-5|TRBV6-6
TGTGCCAGCAGTCAACAGGGGGCTCCACTACCAAATCAGCCCCAGCATTTT
CASSQQGAPLPNQPQHF
>NA|NA|TRBJ2-1|TRBV9
TGTGCCAGCAGCGTAGAAGGGGTCCCGTCCTACAATGAGCAGTTCTTC
CASSVEGVPSYNEQFF
>once|NA|TRBJ1-2|TRBV30
TGTGCCCCGGGGGAGGGTGACTATGGCTACACCTTC
CAPGEGDYGYTF
>NA|NA|TRBJ2-4|TRBV12-5
TGTGCTAGTGGTTTGGGACTAGAACGGAACATTCAGTACTTC
CASGLGLERNIQYF
>NA|TRBD1|TRBJ2-1|TRBV24-1
TGTGCCACCAGTGATTTGTGGGACAGGGAGAATGAGCAGTTCTTC
CATSDLWDRENEQFF
>NA|NA|TRBJ1-4|TRBV20-1
TGCAGTGCTAGGTCCTACGAAAAACTGTTTTTT
CSARSYEKLFF
>NA|NA|TRBJ1-2|TRBV30
TGTGCCTCGCAGGAATCTAACTATGGCTACACCTTC
CASQESNYGYTF
>NA|TRBD1|TRBJ1-2|TRBV5-8
TGTGCCAGCAGCTTATTGCCAGGGGGCAACTATGGCTACACCTTC
CASSLLPGGNYGYTF
>NA|TRBD2|TRBJ2-1|TRBV24-1
TGTGCCACCAGTGAATCCGGGACTAAGGAGAATGAGCAGTTCTTC
CATSESGTKENEQFF
>NA|TRBD1|TRBJ1-5|TRBV19
TGTGCCAGTACCGAAGGGACAGGGCAAGATCAGCCCCAGCATTTT
CASTEGTGQDQPQHF
>NA|TRBD2|TRBJ2-7|TRBV5-1
TGCGCCAGCAGCGCTAGCGGGGGGGCCTACGAGCAGTACTTC
CASSASGGAYEQYF
>NA|TRBD1|TRBJ1-2|TRBV19
TGTGCCAGTAGTACGACAGGGTTTGGCTACACCTTC
CASSTTGFGYTF
>once|NA|TRBJ1-2|TRBV21-1
TGTGCCAGCAGCATACGCAGGGGAACCCATGGCTACACCTTC
CASSIRRGTHGYTF
>NA|TRBD1|TRBJ1-5|TRBV19
TGTGCCAGTAGTCGAACAGGGGGACTTGACCATCAGCCCCAGCATTTT
CASSRTGGLDHQPQHF
>once|TRBD2|TRBJ2-1|TRBV6-4
TGTGCCAGCAGCGACGGAGTAGCGGGGGTCAATGAGCAGTTCTTC
CASSDGVAGVNEQFF
>once|TRBD1|TRBJ2-5|TRBV18
TGTGCCAGCTCATCGACTCAGGGGGCGGTAGAGACCCAGTACTTC
CASSSTQGAVETQYF
>NA|NA|TRBJ1-5|TRBV2
TGTGCCAGCAGTGAGTTTTCAGGAATTAGCAATCAGCCCCAGCATTTT
CASSEFSGISNQPQHF
>NA|NA|TRBJ2-1|TRBV30
TGTGCCTGGAGGGAGTCAACCACTGACTACAATGAGCAGTTCTTC
CAWRESTTDYNEQFF
>NA|TRBD2|TRBJ2-5|TRBV5-1
TGCGCCAGCAGCTCCCAGCGGGGGGGCAGCGAGGCCCAGTACTTC
CASSSQRGGSEAQYF
>NA|TRBD1|TRBJ1-6|TRBV27
TGTGCCAGCAGTTTAGCCAGGGGGATCGAGGATTCACCCCTCCACTTT
CASSLARGIEDSPLHF